This TCR beta chain derives from a study of OX40 agonist ivuxolimab in advanced cancers. TCRdb's copy holds only in-frame clones and misses some; the assay was immunoSEQ multiplex PCR. The table includes roughly 73,000 clones, 65% to 85% detected once. Trimming took off 2 bases at V and 5 bases at J, with 13 bases between the two ends. The CDR3 contains 15 residues. The V gene's germline CDR1 is SGHVS and CDR2 FQNEAQ. Autoimmune disease history or systemic immunosuppression excluded patients. The V and J genes are TRBV7-8 and TRBJ2-1, with D tentatively TRBD2 (7 bases). The specimen was CD4+ or CD8+ T cells sorted from blood, collected in a trial of the OX40 agonist ivuxolimab. The receptor was derived from an adult with an advanced solid tumor such as melanoma, head and neck, liver or kidney cancer. CDR3 loop: CASSLFGGRNNEQFF. Here the CDR3 DNA reads TGTGCCAGCAGCTTATTCGGGGGGCGTAACAATGAGCAGTTCTTC.